The 25 T cell receptor beta chains below come from one sample, sequenced in a study of shared clonotypes between healthy human individuals. Clones were read by immunoSEQ multiplex PCR, and TCRdb kept only the in-frame ones, dropping some. This table holds more than 600,000 clones, about 92% found once. Cells designated naive CD8 were CD45RO-negative and were positively selected for CCR7, with terminally differentiated effector memory CD45RA+ cells excluded. The specimen was naive CD8+ T cells sorted from blood. These receptors were taken from a young man in good health.

The J gene is TRBJ1-5, the V gene TRBV21-1. TRBV21-1 is a pseudogene. The CDR3 spans 12 residues. CDR3 residues: CASSNGGQPQHF. Written as DNA, the CDR3 is TGTGCCAGCAGCAACGGTGGTCAGCCCCAGCATTTT.

The chain uses TRBV7-9 and TRBJ2-6; D might be TRBD1 (6 bases). This CDR3 is 17 amino acids long. Trimming shortened V by 1 base and J by 4 bases, and 14 bases separated the two germline ends. CDR1 and CDR2 (germline): SEHNR, FQNEAQ (reference sequence). CDR3 amino acids: CASSLVQGSRGANVLTF. In DNA form, the CDR3 reads TGTGCCAGCAGCTTAGTGCAGGGGTCGCGCGGGGCCAACGTCCTGACTTTC.

The chain combines TRBV4-1 with TRBJ1-4, with 9 bases that match TRBD1. V dropped 1 base and J dropped 10; count of bases not matched to a gene: 7. CDR3 size: 15 residues. Germline CDR1 MGHRA, CDR2 YSYEKL. DNA of the CDR3: TGCGCCAGCAGCCAAGCCCGGACAGGGGATGGAAAACTGTTTTTT. It is translated as CASSQARTGDGKLFF.

The CDR3 nucleotides read TGTGCCAGCAGTTCCAAACCGGGACTACCACCCGGGGAGCTGTTTTTT. Translated, it gives CASSSKPGLPPGELFF. V gene TRBV27 combines with J gene TRBJ2-2; 7 bases align to TRBD2. Germline V gene data show CDR1 as MNHEY and CDR2 as SMNVEV (reference sequence). The CDR3 extends over 16 amino acids. V gave up 4 bases and J gave up 6 bases; unmatched junction bases: 11.

Comment on this clone: This specimen includes other DNA sequences encoding the same CDR3. The V gene is TRBV27, the J gene TRBJ2-7; TRBD2 might be the D (5 bases). V shed 2 bases and J shed 2 bases, with 7 bases lying between them. The CDR3 extends over 13 amino acids. CDR1 is MNHEY and CDR2 is SMNVEV in the germline V gene (reference sequence). CDR3 sequence: CASSLGRAYEQYF. CDR3 DNA sequence: TGTGCCAGCAGTTTAGGGCGGGCCTACGAGCAGTACTTC.

In its sample, this clone was seen once. The chain joins TRBV7-6 to TRBJ2-7, with 7 bases that match TRBD1. V lost 1 base, J lost 4 bases, and 10 bases stayed unmatched. CDR3 length equals 16 residues. Germline assignment: CDR1 SGHVS and CDR2 FNYEAQ. CDR3: CASSLGTGTEVYEQYF. In nucleotides, the CDR3 is TGTGCCAGCAGCTTAGGAACCGGGACAGAAGTTTACGAGCAGTACTTC.

J is TRBJ1-2 and V is TRBV7-6; TRBD1 is a possible D gene (5 bases). CDR1 and CDR2 (germline): SGHVS, FNYEAQ. This CDR3 has 15 residues. The V end lost 5 bases, the J end lost 5 bases, and 18 bases lay between the germline ends. This CDR3 is CASSLGTEGPYGYTF. The CDR3 DNA reads TGTGCCAGCAGCCTTGGGACCGAAGGACCATATGGCTACACCTTC. Variable domain in full (rest from reference TRBV7-6 and TRBJ1-2): GAGVSQSPRYKVTKRGQDVALRCDPISGHVSLYWYRQALGQGPEFLTYFNYEAQQDKSGLPNDRFSAERPEGSISTLTIQRTEQRDSAMYRCASSLGTEGPYGYTFGSGTRLTVV.

The chain joins TRBV7-9 to TRBJ1-6; D is uncertain. Germline V CDR1 and CDR2: SEHNR, FQNEAQ (reference sequence). V gave up 5 bases and J gave up 3 bases, with 14 bases separating them. This CDR3 has 16 amino acids. CDR3 nucleotide sequence: TGTGCCAGCAGCCCAAAGGGTTGGGTCTATAATTCACCCCTCCACTTT. Protein sequence: CASSPKGWVYNSPLHF.

V is TRBV9 and J is TRBJ1-4; the match to TRBD1 covers 8 bases. Per the germline V gene, CDR1 is SGDLS and CDR2 is YYNGEE. There are 16 residues in the CDR3. V lost 3 bases to trimming and J lost 6 bases; unmatched junction nucleotides: 10. The CDR3 is CASSGPGQGPYEKLFF. The CDR3 nucleotides are TGTGCCAGCAGCGGACCCGGACAGGGCCCGTATGAAAAACTGTTTTTT.

The rearrangement links TRBV6-1 to TRBJ2-5, with a tentative D call TRBD1 (6 bases). Germline V gene lookup returns CDR1 MNHNS and CDR2 SASEGT. Trimming took off 4 bases at V and 7 bases at J, with 16 bases between the two ends. The length of the CDR3 is 14 residues. The CDR3 spells CASSGQGRYATQYF. CDR3 in DNA: TGTGCCAGCAGTGGGCAGGGGCGTTATGCGACCCAGTACTTC.

The chain uses TRBV7-6 and TRBJ1-1; 8 nucleotides line up with TRBD1. The V and J ends lost 2 bases and 3 bases, in that order; junction bases with no gene match: 5. This CDR3 region has 15 residues. The germline V gene encodes CDR1 SGHVS and CDR2 FNYEAQ. CDR3 residues: CASSLRAGGDTEAFF. CDR3 DNA: TGTGCCAGCAGCTTACGGGCAGGGGGCGACACTGAAGCTTTCTTT.

This sequence joins TRBV4-1 and TRBJ2-7, with D hard to call. The CDR3 covers 18 residues. The germline V gene has CDR1 MGHRA and CDR2 YSYEKL. Trimming took 1 base from V and 0 from J, leaving 19 bases between them. As DNA, the CDR3 is TGCGCCAGCAGCCAAGTTCCAAGTGTTCAAAGGAGCTCCTACGAGCAGTACTTC. Translating it yields CASSQVPSVQRSSYEQYF.

In DNA form, the CDR3 reads TGCGCCAGCAGCTTGGCTCTGTGGGGACAGGGTACGTCGAACACTGAAGCTTTCTTT. Translating it yields CASSLALWGQGTSNTEAFF. The V and J genes are TRBV5-1 and TRBJ1-1, with TRBD1 matching 9 bases. The V gene end was trimmed by 0 bases and the J gene end by 1 base; junction bases not matched to a gene: 13. Germline V lookup: CDR1 SGHRS, CDR2 YFSETQ. The CDR3 runs to 19 residues.

The chain employs TRBV23-1 and TRBJ2-7, with unresolved D. TRBV23-1 has ORF status, its function being uncertain. The CDR3 loop spans 9 amino acids. The V gene lost 11 bases and the J gene lost 2 bases, with 4 bases spanning the gap. The CDR3 protein is CAGTYEQYF. The CDR3 nucleotides read TGCGCCGGTACCTACGAGCAGTACTTC.

The chain uses TRBV30 and TRBJ2-1; TRBD2 aligns across 9 bases. CDR3 length equals 14 residues. The J segment lost 4 bases and the V segment lost 6 bases, leaving 7 bases of the junction unmatched. Germline-derived CDR1 and CDR2 are GTSNPN and SVGIG (reference sequence). This CDR3 reads CACEGLAEYNEQFF. The CDR3 bases are TGTGCCTGCGAGGGACTAGCTGAATACAATGAGCAGTTCTTC.

The chain uses TRBV6-6 and TRBJ2-2, with D possibly TRBD1 on 6 matching bases. This CDR3 has 14 amino acids. With 2 bases removed from V and 5 bases from J, the gap between germline ends came to 9 bases. Germline CDR1 is MNHNY and CDR2 is SVGAGI (reference sequence). Written as DNA, the CDR3 is TGTGCCAGCAGTTACCCAGGGGAAACCGGGGAGCTGTTTTTT. This gives the protein CASSYPGETGELFF.

The CDR3 sequence: CASSPPGGGPHNEQFF. For the CDR3, the DNA is TGTGCCAGCAGCCCCCCGGGGGGGGGCCCCCACAATGAGCAGTTCTTC. The chain has TRBV7-6 and TRBJ2-1; 8 bases line up with TRBD2. Germline loops: CDR1 SGHVS, CDR2 FNYEAQ. The CDR3 covers 16 residues. Losses at the gene ends were 5 bases for V and 5 bases for J; bases not matched to a gene: 11.

V and J are TRBV5-1 and TRBJ2-7, with D maybe TRBD2 (5 bases). Germline loops: CDR1 SGHRS, CDR2 YFSETQ. Deletions cut 4 bases from V and 5 bases from J, with 7 bases between. This CDR3 is built from 11 residues. The CDR3 DNA reads as TGCGCCAGCAGCAGAGGGAACGAGCAGTACTTC. Encoded protein: CASSRGNEQYF.

This clone showed up just once. The rearrangement uses TRBV5-1 and TRBJ1-2, with 7 nucleotides matching TRBD1. The length of the CDR3 is 15 residues. Germline CDR1 is SGHRS and CDR2 is YFSETQ. Germline trimming cut 4 bases from V and 4 bases from J; bases unmatched to any gene: 10. Written as DNA, the CDR3 is TGCGCCAGCAGCCCAGGGGACAGAAACATCTATGGCTACACCTTC. The encoded protein is CASSPGDRNIYGYTF.

V and J are TRBV11-3 and TRBJ2-7, with a possible D match to TRBD1 (5 bases). Germline V gene data show CDR1 as SGHNT and CDR2 as YENEEA. Trimming removed 5 bases from V and 3 bases from J, with 14 bases in between. CDR3 length equals 14 residues. CDR3 amino acids: CASSPHADSYEQYF. The CDR3, as DNA: TGTGCCAGCAGCCCGCATGCCGACAGCTACGAGCAGTACTTC. The full variable domain, its missing parts supplied by reference TRBV11-3 and TRBJ2-7, is EAGVVQSPRYKIIEKKQPVAFWCNPISGHNTLYWYLQNLGQGPELLIRYENEEAVDDSQLPKDRFSAERLKGVDSTLKIQPAELGDSAVYLCASSPHADSYEQYFGPGTRLTVT.

This rearrangement joins TRBV19 to TRBJ1-5; possible D gene TRBD1, 5 bases. Germline assignment: CDR1 LNHDA and CDR2 SQIVND (reference sequence). V shed 7 bases and J shed 1 base, with 20 bases lying between them. CDR3 size: 17 residues. CDR3 residues: CASNPLLRGVSNQPQHF. CDR3 DNA: TGTGCCAGTAACCCCCTCCTTCGAGGGGTGAGCAATCAGCCCCAGCATTTT.

V and J are TRBV5-4 and TRBJ1-2; no clear D. The CDR3 extends over 15 amino acids. Germline values: CDR1 SGHNT, CDR2 YYREEE (reference sequence). V was trimmed by 0 bases and J by 8 bases, leaving 17 bases between them. The CDR3: CASSLAGSWASGYTF. CDR3 nucleotide sequence: TGTGCCAGCAGCTTGGCGGGCTCCTGGGCTTCCGGCTACACCTTC.

The chain recombines TRBV2 with TRBJ2-7; D unclear. This CDR3 is built from 13 residues. The germline V gene encodes CDR1 SNHLY and CDR2 FYNNEI. Trimming took 7 bases from V and 6 from J, leaving 16 bases between them. CDR3 residues: CASKFGRGREQYF. DNA of the CDR3: TGTGCCAGCAAGTTCGGCCGCGGTCGCGAGCAGTACTTC.

This clone appeared a single time. The V gene is TRBV29-1, the J gene TRBJ2-7, with D maybe TRBD2 (5 bases). The CDR3 has 11 amino acids. V lost 3 bases to trimming and J lost 6 bases, with 9 bases between them. Germline CDR1 SQVTM, CDR2 ANQGSEA. The CDR3 region is CSVETAGEQYF. The CDR3 bases are TGCAGCGTTGAGACTGCGGGCGAGCAGTACTTC.

This clone was seen once. This sequence joins TRBV27 and TRBJ2-6; no firm D call. V was cut by 6 bases and J by 1 base, with 4 bases left in between. The CDR3 totals 13 residues. In germline, CDR1 is MNHEY, CDR2 SMNVEV (reference sequence). The CDR3 DNA reads TGTGCCAGCAGGGTTTCTGGGGCCAACGTCCTGACTTTC. Translated, it gives CASRVSGANVLTF.